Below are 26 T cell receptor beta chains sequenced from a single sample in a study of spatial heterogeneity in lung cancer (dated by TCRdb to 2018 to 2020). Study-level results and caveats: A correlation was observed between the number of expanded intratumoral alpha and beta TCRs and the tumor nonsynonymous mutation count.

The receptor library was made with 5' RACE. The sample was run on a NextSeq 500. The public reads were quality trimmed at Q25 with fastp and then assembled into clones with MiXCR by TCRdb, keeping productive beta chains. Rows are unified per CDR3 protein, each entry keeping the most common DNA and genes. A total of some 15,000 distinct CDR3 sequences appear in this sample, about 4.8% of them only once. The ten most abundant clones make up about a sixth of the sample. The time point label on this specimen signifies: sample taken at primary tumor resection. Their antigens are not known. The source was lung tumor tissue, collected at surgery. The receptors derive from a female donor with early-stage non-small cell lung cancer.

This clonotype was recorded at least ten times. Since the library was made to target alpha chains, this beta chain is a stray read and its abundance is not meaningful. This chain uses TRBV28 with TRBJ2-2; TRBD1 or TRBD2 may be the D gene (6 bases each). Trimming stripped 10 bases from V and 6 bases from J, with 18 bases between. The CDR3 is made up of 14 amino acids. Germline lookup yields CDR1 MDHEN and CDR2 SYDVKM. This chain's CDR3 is CAISTRGRAGELFF. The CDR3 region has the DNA TGTGCCATCTCGACCCGGGGGCGGGCCGGGGAGCTGTTTTTT.

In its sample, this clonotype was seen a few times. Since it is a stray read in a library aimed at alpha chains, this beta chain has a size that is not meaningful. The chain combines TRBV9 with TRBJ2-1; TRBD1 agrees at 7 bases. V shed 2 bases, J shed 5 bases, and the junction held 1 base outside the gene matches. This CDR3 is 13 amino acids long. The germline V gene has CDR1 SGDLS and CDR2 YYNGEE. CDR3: CASSVTGNNEQFF. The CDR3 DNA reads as TGTGCCAGCAGCGTGACAGGGAACAATGAGCAGTTCTTC.

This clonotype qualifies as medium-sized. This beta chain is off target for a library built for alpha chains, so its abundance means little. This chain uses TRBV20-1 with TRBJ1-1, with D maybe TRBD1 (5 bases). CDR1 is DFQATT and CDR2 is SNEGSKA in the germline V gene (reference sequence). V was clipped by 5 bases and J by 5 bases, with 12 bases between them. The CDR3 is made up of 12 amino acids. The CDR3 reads CSADSGRTEAFF. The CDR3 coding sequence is TGCAGTGCTGACTCAGGGAGGACTGAAGCTTTCTTT.

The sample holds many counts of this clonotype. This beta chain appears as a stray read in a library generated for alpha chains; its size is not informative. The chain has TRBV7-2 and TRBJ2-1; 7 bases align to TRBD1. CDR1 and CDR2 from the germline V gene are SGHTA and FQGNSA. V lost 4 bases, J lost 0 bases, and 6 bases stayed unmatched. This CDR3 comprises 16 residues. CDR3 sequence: CASSSPAGGSYNEQFF. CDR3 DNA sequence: TGTGCCAGCAGCTCCCCGGCAGGGGGCTCCTACAATGAGCAGTTCTTC.

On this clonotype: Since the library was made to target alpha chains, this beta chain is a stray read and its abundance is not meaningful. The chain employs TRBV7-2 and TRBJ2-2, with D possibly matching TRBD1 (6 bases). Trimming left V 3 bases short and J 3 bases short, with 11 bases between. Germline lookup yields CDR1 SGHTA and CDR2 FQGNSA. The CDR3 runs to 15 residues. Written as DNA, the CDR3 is TGTGCCAGCAGCTTCACAGGGACCGACACCGGGGAGCTGTTTTTT. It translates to CASSFTGTDTGELFF.

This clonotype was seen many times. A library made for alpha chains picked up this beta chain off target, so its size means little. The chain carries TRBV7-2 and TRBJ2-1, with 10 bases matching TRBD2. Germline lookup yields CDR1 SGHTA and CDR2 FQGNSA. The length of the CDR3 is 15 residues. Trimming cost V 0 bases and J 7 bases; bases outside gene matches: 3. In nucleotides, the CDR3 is TGTGCCAGCAGCTTAGCTAGCGGGGGGTTGAATGAGCAGTTCTTC. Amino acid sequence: CASSLASGGLNEQFF.

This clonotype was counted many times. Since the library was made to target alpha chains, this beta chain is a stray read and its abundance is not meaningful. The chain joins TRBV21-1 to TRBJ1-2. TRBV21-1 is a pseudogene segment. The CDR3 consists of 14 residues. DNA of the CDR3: TGTGCCAGCAGCATAGCAGGGATCTACTATGGCTACACCTTC. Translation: CASSIAGIYYGYTF.

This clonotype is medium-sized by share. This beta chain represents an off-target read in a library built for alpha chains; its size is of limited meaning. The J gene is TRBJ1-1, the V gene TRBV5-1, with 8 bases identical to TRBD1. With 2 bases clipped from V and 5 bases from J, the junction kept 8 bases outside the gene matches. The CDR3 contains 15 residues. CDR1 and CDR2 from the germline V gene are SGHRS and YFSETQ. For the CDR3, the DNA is TGCGCCAGCAGCTTCCTCAGGGGGCGGTGGACTGAAGCTTTCTTT. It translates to CASSFLRGRWTEAFF.

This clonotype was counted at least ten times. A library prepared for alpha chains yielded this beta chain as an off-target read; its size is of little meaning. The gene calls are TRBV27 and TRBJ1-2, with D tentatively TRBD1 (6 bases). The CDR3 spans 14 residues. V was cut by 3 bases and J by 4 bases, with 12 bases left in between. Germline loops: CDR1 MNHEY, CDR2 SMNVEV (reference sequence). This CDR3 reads CASSLRGAGYGYTF. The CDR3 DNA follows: TGTGCCAGCAGTTTGAGGGGGGCGGGCTATGGCTACACCTTC.

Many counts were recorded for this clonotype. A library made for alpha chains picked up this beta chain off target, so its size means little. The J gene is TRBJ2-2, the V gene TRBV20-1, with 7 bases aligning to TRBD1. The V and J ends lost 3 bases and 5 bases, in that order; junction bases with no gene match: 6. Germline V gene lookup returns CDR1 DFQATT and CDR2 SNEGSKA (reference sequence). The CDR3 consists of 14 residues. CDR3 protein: CSASGQGDTGELFF. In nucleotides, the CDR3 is TGCAGTGCTAGCGGTCAGGGGGATACCGGGGAGCTGTTTTTT.

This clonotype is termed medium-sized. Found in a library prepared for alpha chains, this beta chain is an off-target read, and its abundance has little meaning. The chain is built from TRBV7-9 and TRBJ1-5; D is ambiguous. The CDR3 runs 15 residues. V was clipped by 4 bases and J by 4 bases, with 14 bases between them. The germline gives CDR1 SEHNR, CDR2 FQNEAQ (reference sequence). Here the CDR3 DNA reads TGTGCCAGCAGCTACACCGGACCAGGAAATCAGCCCCAGCATTTT. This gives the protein CASSYTGPGNQPQHF.

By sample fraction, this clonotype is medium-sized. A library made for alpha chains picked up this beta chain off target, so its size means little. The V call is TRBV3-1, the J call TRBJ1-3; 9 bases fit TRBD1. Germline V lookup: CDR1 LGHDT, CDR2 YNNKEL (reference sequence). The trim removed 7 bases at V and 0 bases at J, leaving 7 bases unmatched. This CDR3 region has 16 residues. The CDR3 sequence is CASTLGTGSSGNTIYF. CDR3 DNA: TGTGCCAGCACCTTAGGGACAGGGTCCTCTGGAAACACCATATATTTT.

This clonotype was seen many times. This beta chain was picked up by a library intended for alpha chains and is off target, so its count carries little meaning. The CDR3 coding sequence is TGCAGTGCTAGAGATCAACAGCGGCGATACGAGCAGTACTTC. It yields the protein CSARDQQRRYEQYF. V and J are TRBV20-1 and TRBJ2-7; D possibly corresponds to TRBD2 (5 bases). Germline CDR1 reads DFQATT; CDR2 reads SNEGSKA (reference sequence). With 0 bases removed from V and 4 bases from J, the gap between germline ends came to 13 bases. This CDR3 spans 14 amino acids.

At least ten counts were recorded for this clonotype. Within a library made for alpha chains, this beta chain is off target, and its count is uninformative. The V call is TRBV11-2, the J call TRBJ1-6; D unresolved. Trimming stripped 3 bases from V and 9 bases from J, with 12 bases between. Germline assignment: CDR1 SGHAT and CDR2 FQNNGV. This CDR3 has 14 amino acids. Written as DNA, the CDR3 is TGTGCCAGCAGCTTCTTGGGTGCAAGTTCACCCCTCCACTTT. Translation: CASSFLGASSPLHF.

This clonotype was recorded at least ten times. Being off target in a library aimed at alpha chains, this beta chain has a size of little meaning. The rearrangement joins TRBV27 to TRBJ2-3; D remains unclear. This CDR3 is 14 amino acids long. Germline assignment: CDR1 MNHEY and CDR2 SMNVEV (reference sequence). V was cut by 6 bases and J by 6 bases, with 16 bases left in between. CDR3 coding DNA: TGTGCCAGCAGAAGCCGGCCCTTAGGGGATACGCAGTATTTT. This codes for CASRSRPLGDTQYF.

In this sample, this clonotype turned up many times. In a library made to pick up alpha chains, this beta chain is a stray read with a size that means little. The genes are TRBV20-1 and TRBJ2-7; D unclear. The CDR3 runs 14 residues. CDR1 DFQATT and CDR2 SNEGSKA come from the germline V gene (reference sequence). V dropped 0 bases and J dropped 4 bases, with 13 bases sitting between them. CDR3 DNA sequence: TGCAGTGCTAGAGAGAAACAGTCCCTATACGAGCAGTACTTC. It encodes CSAREKQSLYEQYF.

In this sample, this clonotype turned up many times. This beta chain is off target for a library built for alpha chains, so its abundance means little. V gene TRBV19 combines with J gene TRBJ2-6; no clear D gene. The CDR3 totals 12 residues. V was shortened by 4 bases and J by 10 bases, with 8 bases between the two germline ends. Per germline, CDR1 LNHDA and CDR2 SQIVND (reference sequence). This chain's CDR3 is CASSTRQNVLTF. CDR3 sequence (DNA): TGTGCCAGTAGTACCAGACAAAACGTCCTGACTTTC.

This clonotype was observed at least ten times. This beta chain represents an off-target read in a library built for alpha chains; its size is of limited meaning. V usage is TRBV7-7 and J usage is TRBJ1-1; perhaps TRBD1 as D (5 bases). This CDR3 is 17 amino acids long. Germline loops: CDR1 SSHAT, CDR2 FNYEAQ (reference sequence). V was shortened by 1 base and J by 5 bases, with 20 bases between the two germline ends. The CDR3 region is CASSLGGTPEVGTEAFF. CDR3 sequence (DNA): TGTGCCAGCAGCTTAGGAGGGACCCCGGAGGTAGGGACTGAAGCTTTCTTT. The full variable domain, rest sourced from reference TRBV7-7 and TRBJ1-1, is GAGVSQSPRYKVTKRGQDVTLRCDPISSHATLYWYQQALGQGPEFLTYFNYEAQPDKSGLPSDRFSAERPEGSISTLTIQRTEQRDSAMYRCASSLGGTPEVGTEAFFGQGTRLTVV.

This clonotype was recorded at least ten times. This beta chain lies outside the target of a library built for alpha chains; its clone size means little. This chain's CDR3 is CASKKATSGDNTGELFF. CDR3 nucleotide sequence: TGCGCCAGCAAGAAGGCAACTAGCGGCGATAACACCGGGGAGCTGTTTTTT. V usage is TRBV5-1 and J usage is TRBJ2-2; 8 bases line up with TRBD2. The CDR3 length is 17 residues. J lost 2 bases, V lost 6 bases, and 12 bases had no gene match. From germline, CDR1 is SGHRS and CDR2 YFSETQ.

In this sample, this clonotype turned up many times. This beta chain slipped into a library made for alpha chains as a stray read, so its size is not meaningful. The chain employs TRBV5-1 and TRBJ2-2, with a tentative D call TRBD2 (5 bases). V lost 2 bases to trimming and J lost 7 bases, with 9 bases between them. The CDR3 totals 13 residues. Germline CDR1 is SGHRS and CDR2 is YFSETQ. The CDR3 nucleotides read TGCGCCAGCAGCTTTCGGGATGGCGGGGAGCTGTTTTTT. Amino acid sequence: CASSFRDGGELFF. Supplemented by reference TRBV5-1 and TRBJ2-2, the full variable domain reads KAGVTQTPRYLIKTRGQQVTLSCSPISGHRSVSWYQQTPGQGLQFLFEYFSETQRNKGNFPGRFSGRQFSNSRSEMNVSTLELGDSALYLCASSFRDGGELFFGEGSRLTVL.

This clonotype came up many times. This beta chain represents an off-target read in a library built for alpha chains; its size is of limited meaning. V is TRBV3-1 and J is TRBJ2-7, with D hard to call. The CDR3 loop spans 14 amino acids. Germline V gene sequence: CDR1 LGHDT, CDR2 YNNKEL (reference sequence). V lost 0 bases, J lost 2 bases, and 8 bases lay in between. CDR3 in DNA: TGTGCCAGCAGCCAAGATTTCAGCGCCTACGAGCAGTACTTC. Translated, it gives CASSQDFSAYEQYF.

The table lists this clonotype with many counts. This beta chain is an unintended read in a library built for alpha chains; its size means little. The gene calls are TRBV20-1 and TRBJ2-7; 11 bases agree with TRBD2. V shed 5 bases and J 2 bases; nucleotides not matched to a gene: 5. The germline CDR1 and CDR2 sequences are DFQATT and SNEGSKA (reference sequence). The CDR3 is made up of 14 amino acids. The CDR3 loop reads CSALLAGVTYEQYF. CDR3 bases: TGCAGTGCTTTACTAGCGGGGGTCACCTACGAGCAGTACTTC.

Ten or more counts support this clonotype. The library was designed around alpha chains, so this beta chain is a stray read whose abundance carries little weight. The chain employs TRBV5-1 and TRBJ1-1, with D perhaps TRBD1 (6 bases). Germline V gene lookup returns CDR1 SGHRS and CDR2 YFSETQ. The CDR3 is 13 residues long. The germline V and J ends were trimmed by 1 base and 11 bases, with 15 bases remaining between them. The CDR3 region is CASSLLGGDSAFF. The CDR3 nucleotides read TGCGCCAGCAGCTTGCTGGGGGGCGATTCCGCTTTCTTT.

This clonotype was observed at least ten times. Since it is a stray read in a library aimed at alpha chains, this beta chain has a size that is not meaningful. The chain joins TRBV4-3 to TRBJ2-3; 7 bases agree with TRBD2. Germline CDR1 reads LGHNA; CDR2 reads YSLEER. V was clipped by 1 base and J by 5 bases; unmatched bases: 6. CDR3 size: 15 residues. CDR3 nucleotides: TGCGCCAGCAGCCAAGCCCCGGGAGGTGGAGATACGCAGTATTTT. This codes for CASSQAPGGGDTQYF.

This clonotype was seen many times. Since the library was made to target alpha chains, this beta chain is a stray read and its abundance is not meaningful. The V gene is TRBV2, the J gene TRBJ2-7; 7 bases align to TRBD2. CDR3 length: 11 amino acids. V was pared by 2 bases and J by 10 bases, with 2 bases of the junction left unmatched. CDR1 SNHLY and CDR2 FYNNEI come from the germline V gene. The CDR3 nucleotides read TGTGCCAGCAGTGAAAGCGGGGTCCAGTACTTC. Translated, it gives CASSESGVQYF.

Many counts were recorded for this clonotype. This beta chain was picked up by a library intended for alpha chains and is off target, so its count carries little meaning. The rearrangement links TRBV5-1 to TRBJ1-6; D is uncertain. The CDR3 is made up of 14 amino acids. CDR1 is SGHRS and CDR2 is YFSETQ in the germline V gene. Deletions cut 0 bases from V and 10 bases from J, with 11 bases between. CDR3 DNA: TGCGCCAGCAGCTTGGACGCGGGTATCTCACCCCTCCACTTT. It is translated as CASSLDAGISPLHF.